This TCR beta chain emerged from a study of T cell changes during pregnancy in multiple sclerosis. The method was immunoSEQ multiplex PCR; TCRdb's version includes in-frame clones alone and lacks a portion of them. Found here are 35,000 to 40,000 clones, 75% to 95% of them singletons; the top ten hold 0.35% to 0.45%. Germline lookup yields CDR1 MNHNS and CDR2 SASEGT. Trimming stripped 6 bases from V and 10 bases from J, with 19 bases between. The CDR3 loop spans 15 amino acids. The sample in question was CD4+ T cells from peripheral blood mononuclear cells, obtained in the third trimester of pregnancy. This TCR was recovered from a female donor in good health, enrolled as a control in a pregnancy study. The V and J genes are TRBV6-1 and TRBJ1-6, with a tentative D call TRBD1 (5 bases). CDR3 in amino acids: CASRPPGPGGSPLHF. The CDR3 DNA reads as TGTGCCAGCAGGCCACCGGGACCGGGGGGGTCACCCCTCCACTTT.